This T cell receptor (beta chain) was documented in a study of blood T cell repertoires in COVID-19 (dated by TCRdb to about 2020). In terms of the full investigation: Collaborator samples came from the United States, Italy and Spain and covered acute and convalescent phases of COVID-19. The material from the prospective study consisted of cDNA or gDNA derived from T cells, B-cell-depleted T cells, or PBMCs. Deeply sampled blood TCRbeta repertoires from subjects exposed to, actively infected with, or recovered from COVID-19 were included in the dataset. The repertoires were released in a freely available public database intended as a resource for research on the immune response to SARS-CoV-2. The samples were drawn from two sources: the first 160 participants of the ongoing ImmuneRACE study, and 1,254 subjects contributed by 6 global collaborators. Sample metadata almost always included a de-identified subject ID, COVID-19 status, age in years and sex. Where HLA class I and class II types were available, the types were taken from metadata supplied by the sample provider, not from assay-based typing. Summary of the overall study and its limitations: Clinical and demographic metadata were provided uncurated, with the amount varying by source and participant.

TCRbeta CDR3 regions were amplified from genomic DNA by means of the immunoSEQ Assay, a bias-controlled multiplex PCR. Concerning the study's data processing: The number of nucleated cells in each sample was estimated from the amplification of reference gene primers within the assay. Sequence reads were collapsed and filtered to measure the absolute abundance of every unique TCRbeta CDR3 rearrangement. For each sample, productive Simpson clonality was calculated by taking the square root of Simpson's diversity index across productive rearrangements. TCRdb carries this immuneACCESS record with in-frame sequences only. Its versions omit some clonotypes, under half of them owing to an unresolved V gene in the studies checked, with the rest unexplained. V and J calls and clone size are those listed in that table; D and trimming were worked out from the DNA. A total of fewer than 400,000 clones appear in this sample, more than 85% of them only once. Clones ranked in the top ten supply roughly 18% of the sample.

In the prospective study, participants were roughly 18 to 90 years old, resided in fewer than 25 geographic areas of the United States, and were enrolled through a virtual design. In the prospective study, cohorts were assigned on the basis of participant-reported clinical history obtained from a screening survey and a study questionnaire. ImmuneRACE Cohort 3 recovered participants were defined by two consecutive negative NP/OP PCR tests, healthcare professional clearance, or symptom resolution. In the prospective study, mobile phlebotomists collected whole blood, serum and a nasopharyngeal or oropharyngeal swab from each participant. Participants in the prospective study had the option to provide additional blood draws and questionnaires over a 2-month period. Prospective study blood samples were shipped either frozen or at room temperature before DNA extraction. Reading the germline V gene gives CDR1 SGHRS and CDR2 YFSETQ. From its cysteine to its phenylalanine, the CDR3 spans 14 amino acids. This entry keeps only the CDR3 DNA: 42 bases, framed from base 1.

This clone has just one count. There is no known antigen for this receptor. Relative to the germline gene, one junction end is altered; a read error may explain this. The sequenced sample was PBMCs or T cells enriched from blood (not recorded which). This TCR came from a woman between 25 and 40 years old who had recovered from COVID-19. The chain links TRBV5-1 with TRBJ2-7, with TRBD2 identical over 8 junction bases. The CDR3 loop reads CASSLESGGYVQYF. Here is the DNA: TGCGCCAGCAGCTTGGAATCGGGAGGGTACGTGCAGTACTTC.